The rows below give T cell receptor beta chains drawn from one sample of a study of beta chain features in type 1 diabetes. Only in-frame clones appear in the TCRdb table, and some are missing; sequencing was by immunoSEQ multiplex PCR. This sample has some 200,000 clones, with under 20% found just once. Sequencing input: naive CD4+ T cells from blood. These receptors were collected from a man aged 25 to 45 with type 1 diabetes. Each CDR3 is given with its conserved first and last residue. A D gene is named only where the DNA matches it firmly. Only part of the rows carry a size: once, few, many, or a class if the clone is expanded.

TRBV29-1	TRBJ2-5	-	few	CSVSAVLTQETQYF	TGCAGCGTATCAGCCGTCCTCACCCAAGAGACCCAGTACTTC
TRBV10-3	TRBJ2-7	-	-	CAISESKTGTYEQYF	TGTGCCATCAGTGAGTCTAAAACAGGGACCTACGAGCAGTACTTC
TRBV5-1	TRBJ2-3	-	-	CASSFGQLSTDTQYF	TGCGCCAGCAGCTTCGGACAGTTAAGCACAGATACGCAGTATTTT
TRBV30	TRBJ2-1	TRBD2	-	CAWRPLVREHEQFF	TGTGCCTGGAGGCCTTTGGTGCGGGAGCATGAGCAGTTCTTC
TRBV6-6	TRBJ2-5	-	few	CASTDARSGVTQYF	TGTGCCAGCACTGACGCCAGATCTGGCGTGACCCAGTACTTC
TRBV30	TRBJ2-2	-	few	CAWSRRARGELFF	TGTGCCTGGAGTCGAAGGGCGCGAGGGGAGCTGTTTTTT
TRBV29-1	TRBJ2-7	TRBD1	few	CSVQTGAGQYF	TGCAGCGTTCAAACAGGGGCCGGTCAGTACTTC
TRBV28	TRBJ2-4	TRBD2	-	CASSSQAGVGHIQYF	TGTGCCAGCAGCTCCCAGGCGGGAGTGGGCCACATTCAGTACTTC
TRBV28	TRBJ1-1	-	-	CASGQMNTEAFF	TGTGCCAGCGGTCAGATGAACACTGAAGCTTTCTTT
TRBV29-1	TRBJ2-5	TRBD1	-	CSVGTDQETQYF	TGCAGCGTGGGGACAGACCAAGAGACCCAGTACTTC
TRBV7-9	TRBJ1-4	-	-	CASSSPPGVVATNEKLFF	TGTGCCAGCAGCTCCCCACCGGGAGTAGTTGCAACTAATGAAAAACTGTTTTTT
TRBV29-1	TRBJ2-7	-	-	CSVRQSLHEQYF	TGCAGCGTTCGACAGTCGCTACACGAGCAGTACTTC
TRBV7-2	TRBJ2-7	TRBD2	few	CASSLVASGSLYEQYF	TGTGCCAGCAGCTTAGTGGCTAGCGGGAGTCTATACGAGCAGTACTTC
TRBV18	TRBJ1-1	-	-	CASSPPGRTNTEAFF	TGTGCCAGCTCACCTCCCGGACGGACGAACACTGAAGCTTTCTTT
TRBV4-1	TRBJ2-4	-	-	CASSQGPSNLAKNIQYF	TGCGCCAGCAGCCAAGGTCCCAGCAATCTAGCCAAAAACATTCAGTACTTC
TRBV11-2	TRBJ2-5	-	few	CASSLDFTAQETQYF	TGTGCCAGCAGCTTAGATTTCACTGCCCAAGAGACCCAGTACTTC
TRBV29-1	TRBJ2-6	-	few	CSVAPLTSSGANVLTF	TGCAGCGTTGCACCCTTAACGAGCTCTGGGGCCAACGTCCTGACTTTC
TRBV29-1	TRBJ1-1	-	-	CSEGGTEAFF	TGCAGCGAGGGGGGGACTGAAGCTTTCTTT
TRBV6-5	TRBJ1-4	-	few	CASRLDRDEKLFF	TGTGCCAGCAGGTTAGACAGAGATGAAAAACTGTTTTTT
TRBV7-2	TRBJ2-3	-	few	CASSLAFLADTQYF	TGTGCCAGCAGCTTAGCGTTCCTGGCAGATACGCAGTATTTT
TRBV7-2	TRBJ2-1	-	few	CASSRGGSYNEQFF	TGTGCCAGCAGCCGCGGAGGCTCCTACAATGAGCAGTTCTTC
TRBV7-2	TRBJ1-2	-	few	CASSLGRLGVGYGYTF	TGTGCCAGCAGCTTAGGTCGGCTTGGGGTAGGCTATGGCTACACCTTC
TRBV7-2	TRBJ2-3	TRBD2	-	CASSVIPGLGADTQYF	TGTGCCAGCAGCGTCATACCGGGACTAGGGGCAGATACGCAGTATTTT
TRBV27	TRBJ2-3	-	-	CASRKGTRYTDTQYF	TGTGCCAGCAGAAAGGGGACTCGCTACACAGATACGCAGTATTTT
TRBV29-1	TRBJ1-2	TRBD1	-	CSVEPDRGGYGYTF	TGCAGCGTTGAACCCGACAGGGGGGGCTATGGCTACACCTTC
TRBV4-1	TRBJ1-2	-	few	CASSQDGHNYGYTF	TGCGCCAGCAGCCAAGATGGGCATAACTATGGCTACACCTTC
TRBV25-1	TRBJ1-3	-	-	CASSDPRSSGNTIYF	TGTGCCAGCAGTGACCCCCGGAGCTCTGGAAACACCATATATTTT
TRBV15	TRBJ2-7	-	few	CATSRDQGRYYEQYF	TGTGCCACCAGCAGAGATCAGGGACGGTACTACGAGCAGTACTTC
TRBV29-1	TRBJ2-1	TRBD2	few	CSVELAGKDNEQFF	TGCAGCGTCGAATTAGCGGGGAAAGACAATGAGCAGTTCTTC
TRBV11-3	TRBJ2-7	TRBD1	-	CASSSTGTGRDEQYF	TGTGCCAGCAGCTCGACCGGGACAGGGAGGGACGAGCAGTACTTC
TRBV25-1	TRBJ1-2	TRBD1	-	CASSRQTGTRVGYTF	TGTGCCAGCAGTAGACAGACAGGGACACGGGTTGGCTACACCTTC
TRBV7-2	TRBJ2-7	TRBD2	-	CASSFSGSLNEQYF	TGTGCCAGCAGCTTTAGCGGGAGTTTGAACGAGCAGTACTTC
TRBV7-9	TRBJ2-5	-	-	CASSLVPGTETQYF	TGTGCCAGCAGCTTAGTACCAGGGACAGAGACCCAGTACTTC
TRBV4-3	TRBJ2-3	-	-	CASSQGRGISTDTQYF	TGCGCCAGCAGCCAAGGGAGAGGGATAAGCACAGATACGCAGTATTTT
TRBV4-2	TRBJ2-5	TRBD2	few	CASSQGASGSQETQYF	TGTGCCAGCAGCCAAGGGGCTAGCGGGAGCCAAGAGACCCAGTACTTC
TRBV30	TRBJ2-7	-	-	CAWSVEGTGEQYF	TGTGCCTGGAGTGTCGAGGGAACGGGTGAGCAGTACTTC
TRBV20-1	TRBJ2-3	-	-	CSARTDTQYF	TGCAGTGCTAGAACAGATACGCAGTATTTT
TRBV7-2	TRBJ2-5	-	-	CASSSGQGLQETQYF	TGTGCCAGCAGCAGCGGACAGGGACTACAAGAGACCCAGTACTTC
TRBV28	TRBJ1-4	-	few	CASSFGEKLFF	TGTGCCAGCAGTTTCGGGGAAAAACTGTTTTTT
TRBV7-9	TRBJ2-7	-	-	CASRHRDGGSYEQYF	TGTGCCAGCAGGCACAGGGACGGCGGCTCCTACGAGCAGTACTTC
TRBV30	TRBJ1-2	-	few	CAWSMAGYGYTF	TGTGCCTGGAGTATGGCGGGATATGGCTACACCTTC
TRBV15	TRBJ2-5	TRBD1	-	CATSRDRAETQYF	TGTGCCACCAGCAGGGACAGGGCAGAGACCCAGTACTTC